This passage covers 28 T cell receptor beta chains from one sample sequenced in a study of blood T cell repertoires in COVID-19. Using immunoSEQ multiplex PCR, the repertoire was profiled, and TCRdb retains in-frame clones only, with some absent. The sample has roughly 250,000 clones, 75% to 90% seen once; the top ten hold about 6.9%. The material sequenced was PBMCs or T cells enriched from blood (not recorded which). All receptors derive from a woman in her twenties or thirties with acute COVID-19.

CDR3 loop: CASSLGTEFNEQFF. As DNA, the CDR3 is TGTGCCAGCAGCTTGGGGACAGAGTTCAATGAGCAGTTCTTC. This chain connects TRBV5-4 to TRBJ2-1; D is possibly TRBD1 (6 bases). The CDR3 totals 14 residues. V was pared by 0 bases and J by 6 bases, with 10 bases between. CDR1 and CDR2 from the germline V gene are SGHNT and YYREEE (reference sequence).

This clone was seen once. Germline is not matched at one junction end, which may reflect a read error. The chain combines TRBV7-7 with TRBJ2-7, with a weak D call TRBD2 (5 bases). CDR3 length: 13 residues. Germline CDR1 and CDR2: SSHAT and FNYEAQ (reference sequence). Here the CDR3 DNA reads TGTGCTAGCAGCCCCTCCCCGGGGTACGAGCAGTACTTC. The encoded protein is CASSPSPGYEQYF.

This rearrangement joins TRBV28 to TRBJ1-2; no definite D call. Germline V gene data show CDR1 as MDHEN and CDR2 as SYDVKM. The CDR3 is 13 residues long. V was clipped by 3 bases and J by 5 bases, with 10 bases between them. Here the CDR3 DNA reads TGTGCCAGCAGTTTTAGGCCGGGATATGGCTACACCTTC. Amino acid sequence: CASSFRPGYGYTF.

Here the CDR3 reads CASSVAGGGALNEQFF. CDR3 DNA: TGTGCCAGCAGCGTAGCTGGCGGGGGGGCCCTTAATGAGCAGTTCTTC. The rearrangement links TRBV9 to TRBJ2-1, with 9 bases lining up with TRBD2. With 0 bases clipped from V and 7 bases from J, the junction kept 8 bases outside the gene matches. Germline V lookup: CDR1 SGDLS, CDR2 YYNGEE. The CDR3 consists of 16 residues.

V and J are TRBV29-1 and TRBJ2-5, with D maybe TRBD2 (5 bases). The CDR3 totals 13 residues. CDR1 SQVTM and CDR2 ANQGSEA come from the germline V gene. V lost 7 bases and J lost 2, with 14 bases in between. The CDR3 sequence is CSAEDRGQETQYF. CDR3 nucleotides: TGCAGCGCCGAGGACCGGGGACAAGAGACCCAGTACTTC.

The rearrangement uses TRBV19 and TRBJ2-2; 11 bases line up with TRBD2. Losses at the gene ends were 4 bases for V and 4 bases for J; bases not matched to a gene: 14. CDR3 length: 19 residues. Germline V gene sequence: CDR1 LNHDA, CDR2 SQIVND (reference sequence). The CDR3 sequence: CASSTRLPTSGRATGELFF. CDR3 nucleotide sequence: TGTGCCAGTAGTACGAGATTACCAACTAGCGGGAGAGCCACCGGGGAGCTGTTTTTT.

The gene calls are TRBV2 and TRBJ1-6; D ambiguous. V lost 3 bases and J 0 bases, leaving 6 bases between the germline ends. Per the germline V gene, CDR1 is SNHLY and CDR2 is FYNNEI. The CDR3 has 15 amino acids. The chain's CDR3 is CASSEKLSYNSPLHF. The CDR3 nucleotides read TGTGCCAGCAGTGAGAAACTCTCCTATAATTCACCCCTCCACTTT. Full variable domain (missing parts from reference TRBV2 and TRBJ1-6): EPEVTQTPSHQVTQMGQEVILRCVPISNHLYFYWYRQILGQKVEFLVSFYNNEISEKSEIFDDQFSVERPDGSNFTLKIRSTKLEDSAMYFCASSEKLSYNSPLHFGNGTRLTVT.

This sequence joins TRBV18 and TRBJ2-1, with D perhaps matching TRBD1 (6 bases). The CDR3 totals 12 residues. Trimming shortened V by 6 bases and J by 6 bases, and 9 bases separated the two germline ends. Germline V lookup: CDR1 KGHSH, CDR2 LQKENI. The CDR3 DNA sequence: TGTGCCAGCTCGTCACAGGGCAATGAGCAGTTCTTC. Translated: CASSSQGNEQFF.

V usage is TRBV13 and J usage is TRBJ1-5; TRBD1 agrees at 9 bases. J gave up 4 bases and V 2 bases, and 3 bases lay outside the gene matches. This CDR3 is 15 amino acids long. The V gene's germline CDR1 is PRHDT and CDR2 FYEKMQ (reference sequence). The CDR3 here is CASSLSGTGNQPQHF. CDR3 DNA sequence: TGTGCCAGCAGCTTATCCGGGACAGGGAATCAGCCCCAGCATTTT. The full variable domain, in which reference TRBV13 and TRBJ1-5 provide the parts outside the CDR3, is AAGVIQSPRHLIKEKRETATLKCYPIPRHDTVYWYQQGPGQDPQFLISFYEKMQSDKGSIPDRFSAQQFSDYHSELNMSSLELGDSALYFCASSLSGTGNQPQHFGDGTRLSIL.

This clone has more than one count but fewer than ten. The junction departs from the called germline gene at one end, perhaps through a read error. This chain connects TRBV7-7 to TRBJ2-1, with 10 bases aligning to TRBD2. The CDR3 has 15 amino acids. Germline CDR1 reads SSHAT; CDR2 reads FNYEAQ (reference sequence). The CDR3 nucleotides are TGTGCTAGCAGCTTAGGGACTAGCGAAATCAATGAGCAGTTCTTC. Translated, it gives CASSLGTSEINEQFF. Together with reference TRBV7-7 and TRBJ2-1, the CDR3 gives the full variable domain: GAGVSQSPRYKVTKRGQDVTLRCDPISSHATLYWYQQALGQGPEFLTYFNYEAQPDKSGLPSDRFSAERPEGSISTLTIQRTEQRDSAMYRCASSLGTSEINEQFFGPGTRLTVL.

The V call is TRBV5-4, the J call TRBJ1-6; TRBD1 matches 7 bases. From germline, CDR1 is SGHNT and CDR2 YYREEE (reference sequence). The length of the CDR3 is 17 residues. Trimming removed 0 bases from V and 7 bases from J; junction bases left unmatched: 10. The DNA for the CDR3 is TGTGCCAGCAGCTTGGCCTCCGGGACAGACCCCAATTCACCCCTCCACTTT. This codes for CASSLASGTDPNSPLHF.

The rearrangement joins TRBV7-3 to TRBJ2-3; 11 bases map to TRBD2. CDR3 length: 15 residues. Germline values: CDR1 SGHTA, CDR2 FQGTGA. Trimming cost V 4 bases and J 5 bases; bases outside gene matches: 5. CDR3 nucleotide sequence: TGTGCCAGCAGCTATAGCGGGAGGGCCGGAGATACGCAGTATTTT. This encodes CASSYSGRAGDTQYF.

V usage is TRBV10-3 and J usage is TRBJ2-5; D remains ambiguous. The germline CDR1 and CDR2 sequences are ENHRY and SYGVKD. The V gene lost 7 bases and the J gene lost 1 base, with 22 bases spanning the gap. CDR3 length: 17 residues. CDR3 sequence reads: CAITEVPDGSLQETQYF. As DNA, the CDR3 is TGTGCCATCACCGAGGTTCCGGATGGCAGCCTCCAAGAGACCCAGTACTTC.

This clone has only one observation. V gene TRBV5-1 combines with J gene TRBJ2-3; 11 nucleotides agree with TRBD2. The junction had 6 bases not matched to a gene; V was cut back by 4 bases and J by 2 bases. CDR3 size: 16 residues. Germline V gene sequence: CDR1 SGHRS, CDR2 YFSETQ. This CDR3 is CASSKLAGAFTDTQYF. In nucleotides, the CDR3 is TGCGCCAGCAGCAAACTAGCGGGGGCCTTCACAGATACGCAGTATTTT.

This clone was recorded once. CDR3 nucleotide sequence: TGTGCCAGCAGCAAGGGCGGACTAGCGGGAGTATACGGGGCCAACGTCCTGACTTTC. Translated, it gives CASSKGGLAGVYGANVLTF. V and J are TRBV5-4 and TRBJ2-6, with 13 bases fitting TRBD2. The CDR3 has 19 amino acids. J lost 4 bases, V lost 4 bases, and 11 bases had no gene match. The germline V gene encodes CDR1 SGHNT and CDR2 YYREEE (reference sequence). Full variable domain (remainder filled in from reference TRBV5-4 and TRBJ2-6): ETGVTQSPTHLIKTRGQQVTLRCSSQSGHNTVSWYQQALGQGPQFIFQYYREEENGRGNFPPRFSGLQFPNYSSELNVNALELDDSALYLCASSKGGLAGVYGANVLTFGAGSRLTVL.

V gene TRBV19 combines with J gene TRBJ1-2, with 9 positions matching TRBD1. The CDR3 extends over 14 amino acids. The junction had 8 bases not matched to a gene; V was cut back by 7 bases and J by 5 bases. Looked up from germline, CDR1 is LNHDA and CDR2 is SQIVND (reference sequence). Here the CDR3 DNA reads TGTGCCAGTATCTCGGACAGGGGCGCTTATGGCTACACCTTC. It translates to CASISDRGAYGYTF.

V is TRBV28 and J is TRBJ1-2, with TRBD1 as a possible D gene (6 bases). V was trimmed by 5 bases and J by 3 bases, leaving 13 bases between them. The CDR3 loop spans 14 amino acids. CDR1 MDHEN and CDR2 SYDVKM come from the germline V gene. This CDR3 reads CASSTTWTDYGYTF. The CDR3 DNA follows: TGTGCCAGCAGTACCACCTGGACAGACTATGGCTACACCTTC.

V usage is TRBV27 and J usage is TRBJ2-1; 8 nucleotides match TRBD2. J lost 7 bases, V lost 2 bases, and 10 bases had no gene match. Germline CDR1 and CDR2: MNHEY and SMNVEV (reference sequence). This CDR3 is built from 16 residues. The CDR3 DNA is TGTGCCAGCAGTTTAGTCCCCTACGGGAGGGCAAATGAGCAGTTCTTC. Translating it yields CASSLVPYGRANEQFF.

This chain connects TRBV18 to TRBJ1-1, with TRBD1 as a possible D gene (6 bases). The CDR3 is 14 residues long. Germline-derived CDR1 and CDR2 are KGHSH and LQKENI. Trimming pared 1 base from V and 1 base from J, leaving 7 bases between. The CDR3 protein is CASSPQGENTEAFF. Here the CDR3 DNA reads TGTGCCAGCTCACCACAGGGGGAGAACACTGAAGCTTTCTTT.

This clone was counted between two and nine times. Here the CDR3 DNA reads TGTGCCAGCAGTGCCTCCGGGTCATCTGGGACCGGGGAGCTGTTTTTT. Amino acids: CASSASGSSGTGELFF. The chain combines TRBV25-1 with TRBJ2-2; D unclear. CDR3 length: 16 amino acids. Trimming stripped 4 bases from V and 5 bases from J, with 17 bases between. Germline CDR1 MGHDK, CDR2 SYGVNS.

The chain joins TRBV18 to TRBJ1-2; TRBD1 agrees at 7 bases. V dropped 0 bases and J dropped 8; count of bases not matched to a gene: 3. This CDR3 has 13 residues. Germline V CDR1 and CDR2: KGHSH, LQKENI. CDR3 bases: TGTGCCAGCTCACCACCGGACAGGCGGGGCTACACCTTC. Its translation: CASSPPDRRGYTF. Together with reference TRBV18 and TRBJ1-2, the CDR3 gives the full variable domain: NAGVMQNPRHLVRRRGQEARLRCSPMKGHSHVYWYRQLPEEGLKFMVYLQKENIIDESGMPKERFSAEFPKEGPSILRIQQVVRGDSAAYFCASSPPDRRGYTFGSGTRLTVV.

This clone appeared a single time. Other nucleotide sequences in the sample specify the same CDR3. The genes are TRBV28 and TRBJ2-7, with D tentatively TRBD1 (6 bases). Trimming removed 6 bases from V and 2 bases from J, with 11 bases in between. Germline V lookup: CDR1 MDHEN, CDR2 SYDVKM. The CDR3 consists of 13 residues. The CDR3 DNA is TGTGCCAGCAGCCTCGGACAGACCTACGAGCAGTACTTC. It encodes CASSLGQTYEQYF.

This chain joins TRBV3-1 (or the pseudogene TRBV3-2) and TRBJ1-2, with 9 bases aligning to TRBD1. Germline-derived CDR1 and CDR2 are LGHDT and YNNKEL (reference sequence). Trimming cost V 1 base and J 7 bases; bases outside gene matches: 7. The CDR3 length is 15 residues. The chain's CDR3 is CASSQARGQGSGYTF. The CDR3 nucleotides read TGTGCCAGCAGCCAAGCACGGGGACAGGGAAGTGGCTACACCTTC.

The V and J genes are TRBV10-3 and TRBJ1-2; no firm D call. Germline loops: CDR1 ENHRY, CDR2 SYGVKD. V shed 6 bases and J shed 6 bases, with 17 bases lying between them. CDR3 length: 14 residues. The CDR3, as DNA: TGTGCCATCAGGTCTAACTTTGATAATGATGGCTACACCTTC. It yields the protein CAIRSNFDNDGYTF.

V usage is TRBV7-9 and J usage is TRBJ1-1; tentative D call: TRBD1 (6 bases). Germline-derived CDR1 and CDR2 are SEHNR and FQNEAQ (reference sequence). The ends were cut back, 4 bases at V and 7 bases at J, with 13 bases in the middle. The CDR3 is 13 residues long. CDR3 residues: CASSSRGIGEAFF. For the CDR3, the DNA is TGTGCCAGCAGCTCCAGGGGTATCGGTGAAGCTTTCTTT.

CDR3 nucleotide sequence: TGTGCCAGCAGTTTCTCACAGACCATGGATGAGCAGTTCTTC. This sequence encodes CASSFSQTMDEQFF. The rearrangement joins TRBV28 to TRBJ2-1; D is unclear. Trimming stripped 3 bases from V and 8 bases from J, with 14 bases between. Germline V gives CDR1 MDHEN, CDR2 SYDVKM. The CDR3 totals 14 residues.

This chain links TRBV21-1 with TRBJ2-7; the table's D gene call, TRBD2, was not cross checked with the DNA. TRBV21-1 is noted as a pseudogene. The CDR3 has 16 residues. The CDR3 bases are TGTGCCAGCAGCAAAGAAGCTAGCGGGGGCTCCTACGAGCAGTACTTC. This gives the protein CASSKEASGGSYEQYF.

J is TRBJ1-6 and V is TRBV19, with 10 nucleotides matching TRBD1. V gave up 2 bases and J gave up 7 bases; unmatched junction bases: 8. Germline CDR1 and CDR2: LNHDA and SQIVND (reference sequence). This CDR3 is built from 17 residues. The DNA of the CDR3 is TGTGCCAGTAGTATAAGGCCGCCGGGACAGGGGAATTCACCCCTCCACTTT. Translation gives CASSIRPPGQGNSPLHF.